These 15 T cell receptor beta chains came from one sample sequenced in a study of cytomegalovirus exposure and HLA in healthy donors. It was with 60 Vbeta and 13 Jbeta primers that the PCR ran. TCRdb keeps only in-frame clones here, not all; method: immunoSEQ multiplex PCR. The sample includes under 150,000 clones, roughly 80% of them seen just once. The sample comprised PBMCs. All receptors derive from a man between 18 and 35 years old in good health and CMV-seronegative.

This clone showed up just a few times. The V gene is TRBV18, the J gene TRBJ1-1; the match to TRBD1 covers 7 bases. After removal of 3 bases from V and 1 base from J, the junction contained 11 bases not matched to a gene. Germline CDR1 KGHSH, CDR2 LQKENI. The CDR3 covers 17 residues. In DNA form, the CDR3 reads TGTGCCAGCTCACCTTTAACCGGACAGGCCCCGAACACTGAAGCTTTCTTT. The encoded protein is CASSPLTGQAPNTEAFF.

The DNA for the CDR3 is TGTGCCACCAGCAGAGATCGAGACTGGAGGCTGGAGGGTCAGCCCCAGCATTTT. Its protein is CATSRDRDWRLEGQPQHF. The rearrangement joins TRBV15 to TRBJ1-5; D is ambiguous. V was clipped by 0 bases and J by 6 bases, with 21 bases between them. In germline, CDR1 is LNHNV, CDR2 YYDKDF (reference sequence). This CDR3 has 18 residues.

The CDR3 nucleotides read TGCGCCAGCAGCTTGGCTCCACCGGGTCGCACCTATACGAACACCGGGGAGCTGTTTTTT. Translated, it gives CASSLAPPGRTYTNTGELFF. The rearrangement uses TRBV5-1 and TRBJ2-2; the D is unclear. Germline CDR1 reads SGHRS; CDR2 reads YFSETQ. Deletions cut 0 bases from V and 0 bases from J, with 21 bases between. The CDR3 is made up of 20 amino acids. Full variable domain (remainder filled in from reference TRBV5-1 and TRBJ2-2): KAGVTQTPRYLIKTRGQQVTLSCSPISGHRSVSWYQQTPGQGLQFLFEYFSETQRNKGNFPGRFSGRQFSNSRSEMNVSTLELGDSALYLCASSLAPPGRTYTNTGELFFGEGSRLTVL.

Only one count was recorded for this clone. The chain has TRBV27 and TRBJ1-1, with 10 bases lining up with TRBD1. CDR1 is MNHEY, CDR2 SMNVEV, per germline (reference sequence). The junction had 9 bases not matched to a gene; V was cut back by 3 bases and J by 5 bases. The CDR3 length is 16 residues. The CDR3 nucleotides read TGTGCCAGCAGTTTCGACAGGGGGCGACCCAGGACTGAAGCTTTCTTT. It specifies CASSFDRGRPRTEAFF.

The V and J genes are TRBV11-3 and TRBJ1-5; 9 bases match TRBD1. V shed 5 bases, J shed 5 bases, and the junction held 16 bases outside the gene matches. This CDR3 is built from 18 residues. The germline V gene encodes CDR1 SGHNT and CDR2 YENEEA. This CDR3 is CASSLSGTGTLLYQPQHF. The CDR3 DNA follows: TGTGCCAGCAGCCTTTCCGGGACAGGGACTCTACTCTATCAGCCCCAGCATTTT.

The chain carries TRBV6-5 and TRBJ2-7, with 9 bases aligning to TRBD1. V shed 5 bases and J 3 bases; nucleotides not matched to a gene: 5. The CDR3 is 14 amino acids. Germline values: CDR1 MNHEY, CDR2 SVGAGI. The CDR3 sequence is CASSRQGGDYEQYF. The CDR3, as DNA: TGTGCCAGCAGTCGACAGGGGGGGGACTACGAGCAGTACTTC.

Only one count was recorded for this clone. This sequence joins TRBV7-8 and TRBJ1-1, with D perhaps TRBD1 (6 bases). The CDR3 has 14 amino acids. V lost 3 bases, J lost 7 bases, and 15 bases lay in between. The germline V gene has CDR1 SGHVS and CDR2 FQNEAQ. The CDR3 nucleotides read TGTGCCAGCAGCTTGGGAACAGGGAATGGTGAAGCTTTCTTT. It specifies CASSLGTGNGEAFF.

The chain is built from TRBV7-3 and TRBJ2-3; TRBD2 aligns across 14 bases. After removal of 5 bases from V and 3 bases from J, the junction contained 4 bases not matched to a gene. Germline V CDR1 and CDR2: SGHTA, FQGTGA. This CDR3 comprises 16 residues. This chain's CDR3 is CASSVTSGGATDTQYF. CDR3 nucleotides: TGTGCCAGCAGCGTGACTAGCGGGGGGGCTACAGATACGCAGTATTTT.

The chain combines TRBV9 with TRBJ1-3, with 7 bases that match TRBD1. Germline CDR1 reads SGDLS; CDR2 reads YYNGEE. The CDR3 is 15 amino acids. V lost 0 bases, J lost 3 bases, and 3 bases stayed unmatched. The chain's CDR3 is CASSVEGGDGNTIYF. For the CDR3, the DNA is TGTGCCAGCAGCGTAGAAGGGGGCGATGGAAACACCATATATTTT. Supplemented by reference TRBV9 and TRBJ1-3, the full variable domain reads DSGVTQTPKHLITATGQRVTLRCSPRSGDLSVYWYQQSLDQGLQFLIQYYNGEERAKGNILERFSAQQFPDLHSELNLSSLELGDSALYFCASSVEGGDGNTIYFGEGSWLTVV.

This chain connects TRBV2 to TRBJ1-2, with 7 bases identical to TRBD1. Unmatched junction bases numbered 7, after V lost 4 bases and J lost 2 bases. Germline-derived CDR1 and CDR2 are SNHLY and FYNNEI. The CDR3 has 15 amino acids. Here the CDR3 DNA reads TGTGCCAGCAGTGTATACGGACAGGCAAACTATGGCTACACCTTC. Translated, it gives CASSVYGQANYGYTF.

The sample holds a few counts of this clone. This chain joins TRBV2 and TRBJ1-5; a possible D gene is TRBD1 (5 bases). CDR3 length: 14 residues. In germline, CDR1 is SNHLY, CDR2 FYNNEI. Trimming took off 4 bases at V and 2 bases at J, with 9 bases between the two ends. The CDR3 nucleotides read TGTGCCAGCAGTGGGGGCAGTCGCAATCAGCCCCAGCATTTT. Residues: CASSGGSRNQPQHF. Drawing the rest from reference TRBV2 and TRBJ1-5, the complete variable domain is EPEVTQTPSHQVTQMGQEVILRCVPISNHLYFYWYRQILGQKVEFLVSFYNNEISEKSEIFDDQFSVERPDGSNFTLKIRSTKLEDSAMYFCASSGGSRNQPQHFGDGTRLSIL.

The J gene is TRBJ2-5, the V gene TRBV5-1; 8 bases fit TRBD1. V lost 3 bases and J lost 4; bases outside the gene matches: 2. Germline V gene sequence: CDR1 SGHRS, CDR2 YFSETQ. The CDR3 contains 13 residues. CDR3 DNA sequence: TGCGCCAGCAGCTCTGACAGGGGAGAGACCCAGTACTTC. Translated: CASSSDRGETQYF.

V and J are TRBV6-5 and TRBJ1-1; no clear D. The CDR3 spans 12 residues. Germline V gene data show CDR1 as MNHEY and CDR2 as SVGAGI. Trimming stripped 4 bases from V and 5 bases from J, with 8 bases between. For the CDR3, the DNA is TGTGCCAGCAGTTCCCGGAGAACTGAAGCTTTCTTT. Translated, it gives CASSSRRTEAFF.

In its sample, this clone was seen a few times. This chain connects TRBV7-6 to TRBJ2-1; no clear D gene. V shed 5 bases and J shed 6 bases, with 8 bases lying between them. The CDR3 contains 12 residues. The V gene's germline CDR1 is SGHVS and CDR2 FNYEAQ. The chain's CDR3 is CASSPGPNEQFF. The CDR3 DNA follows: TGTGCCAGCAGCCCCGGTCCCAATGAGCAGTTCTTC.

The chain combines TRBV6-5 with TRBJ1-6; weak D call: TRBD1 (5 bases). V lost 11 bases to trimming and J lost 3 bases, with 11 bases between them. The germline gives CDR1 MNHEY, CDR2 SVGAGI. The CDR3 loop spans 13 amino acids. CDR3 in amino acids: CACGTVYNSPLHF. DNA of the CDR3: TGTGCCTGCGGGACGGTCTATAATTCACCCCTCCACTTT.